This TCR beta chain came from a study of identical twins. Whole-study results and caveats: Beta clonotypes that were abundant in cord blood contained fewer insertions, a pattern absent from memory repertoires. Excess sharing by twins proved weaker in beta out-of-frame sequences. The study based its conclusions on cross-sectional statistical analysis and did not follow the same donors.

The CDR3 totals 13 residues. Trimming took 4 bases from V and 4 from J, leaving 10 bases between them. CDR1 and CDR2 from the germline V gene are LGHDT and YNNKEL (reference sequence). TCRdb recomputed calls from the 5' RACE reads with MiXCR, one row per CDR3 protein. This table has around 670,000 distinct CDR3 sequences, around 6.1% appearing once. There are a few counts of this clonotype. Its specificity is unknown. This TCR was sampled from a man aged 18-30 years in good health. The rearrangement links TRBV3-1 to TRBJ1-2; D ambiguous. The sequenced material came from naive T cells sorted from blood. The CDR3 sequence: CASSPVTGYGYTF. The CDR3 coding sequence is TGTGCCAGCAGCCCTGTTACGGGCTATGGCTACACCTTC.